One T cell receptor (beta chain) is described in this entry. The data originate from a study of blood T cell repertoires in COVID-19. Data came from immunoSEQ multiplex PCR; TCRdb stores just in-frame clones and leaves some out. This sample has approximately 400,000 clones, with about nine tenths found just once. The CDR3 sequence is 18 residues long. From germline, CDR1 is LNHDA and CDR2 SQIVND (reference sequence). V shed 3 bases and J 0 bases; nucleotides not matched to a gene: 11. The origin of this receptor is a woman aged 45 to 65 with COVID-19, enrolled during active disease. The chain couples TRBV19 to TRBJ1-5; 7 bases fit TRBD1. The sample consisted of peripheral blood. The CDR3 DNA sequence: TGTGCCAGTAGTATTGGGGGCAGGGGGATTTATAGCAATCAGCCCCAGCATTTT. Its protein product is CASSIGGRGIYSNQPQHF.